This record covers a single TCR beta chain. Antigen: not known. Per germline, CDR1 SNHLY and CDR2 FYNNEI. This CDR3 is 15 amino acids long. Trimming took off 1 base at V and 0 bases at J, with 9 bases between the two ends. The repertoire was sequenced with immunoSEQ multiplex PCR; TCRdb's copy has only in-frame clones and lacks some. The sample shows some 150,000 clones, 92% of them seen only once. The data are from a study of T cell responses to AZD1222 COVID-19 vaccine. Study-wide results and limits: Reportedly, nearly half the spike-specific TCRs target unmutated variant regions.

The sequence came from an adult who received the AZD1222 COVID-19 vaccine. The source material was peripheral blood, sampled 28 days after the second AZD1222 dose. The rearrangement joins TRBV2 to TRBJ1-1; D is undetermined. The CDR3 DNA sequence: TGTGCCAGCAGTGAAGGTCGGTTCATGAACACTGAAGCTTTCTTT. Translating it yields CASSEGRFMNTEAFF.